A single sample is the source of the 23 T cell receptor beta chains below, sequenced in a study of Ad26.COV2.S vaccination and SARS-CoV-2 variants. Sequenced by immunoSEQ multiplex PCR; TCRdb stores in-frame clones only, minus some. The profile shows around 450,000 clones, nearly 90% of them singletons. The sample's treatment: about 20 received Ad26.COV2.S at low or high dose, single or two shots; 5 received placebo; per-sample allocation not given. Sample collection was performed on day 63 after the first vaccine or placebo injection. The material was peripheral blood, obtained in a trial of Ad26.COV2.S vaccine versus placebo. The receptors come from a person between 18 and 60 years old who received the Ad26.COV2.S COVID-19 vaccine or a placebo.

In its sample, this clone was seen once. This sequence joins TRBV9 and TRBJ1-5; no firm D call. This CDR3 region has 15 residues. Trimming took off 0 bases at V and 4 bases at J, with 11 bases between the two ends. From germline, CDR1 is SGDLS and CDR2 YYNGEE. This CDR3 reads CASSVGSGSNQPQHF. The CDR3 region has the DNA TGTGCCAGCAGCGTAGGGTCGGGAAGTAATCAGCCCCAGCATTTT.

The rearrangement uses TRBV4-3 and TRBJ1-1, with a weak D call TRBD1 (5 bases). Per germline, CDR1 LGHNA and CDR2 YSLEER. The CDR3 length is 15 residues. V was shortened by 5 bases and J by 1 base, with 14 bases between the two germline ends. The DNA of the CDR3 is TGCGCCAGCAGCTATCAAATCGGGGGGAACACTGAAGCTTTCTTT. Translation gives CASSYQIGGNTEAFF.

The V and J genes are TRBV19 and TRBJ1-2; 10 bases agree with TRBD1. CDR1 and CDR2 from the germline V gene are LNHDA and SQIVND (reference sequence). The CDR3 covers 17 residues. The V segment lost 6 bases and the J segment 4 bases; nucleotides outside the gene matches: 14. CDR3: CASSPLPGQGLGYGYTF. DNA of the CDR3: TGTGCCAGTAGCCCATTGCCGGGACAGGGGTTAGGCTATGGCTACACCTTC.

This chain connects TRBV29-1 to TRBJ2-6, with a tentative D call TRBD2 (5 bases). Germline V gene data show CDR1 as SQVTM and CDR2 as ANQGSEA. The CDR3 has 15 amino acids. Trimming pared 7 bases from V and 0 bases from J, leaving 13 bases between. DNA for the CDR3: TGCAGCGGTCTACTAGTCGACTCTGGGGCCAACGTCCTGACTTTC. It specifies CSGLLVDSGANVLTF.

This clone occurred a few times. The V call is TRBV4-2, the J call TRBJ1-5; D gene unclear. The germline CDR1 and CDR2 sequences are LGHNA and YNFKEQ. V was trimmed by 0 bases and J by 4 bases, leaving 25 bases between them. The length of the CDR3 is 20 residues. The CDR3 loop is CASSQEILSPGIGRNQPQHF. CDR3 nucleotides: TGTGCCAGCAGCCAAGAGATACTCTCCCCGGGGATAGGTAGGAATCAGCCCCAGCATTTT.

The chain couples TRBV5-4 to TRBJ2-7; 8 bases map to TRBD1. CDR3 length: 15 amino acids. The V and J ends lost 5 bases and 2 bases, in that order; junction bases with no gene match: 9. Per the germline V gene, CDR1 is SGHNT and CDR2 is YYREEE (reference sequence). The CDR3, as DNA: TGTGCCAGCAGTCCGGGTGGGACAGGCGCCTACGAGCAGTACTTC. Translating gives CASSPGGTGAYEQYF.

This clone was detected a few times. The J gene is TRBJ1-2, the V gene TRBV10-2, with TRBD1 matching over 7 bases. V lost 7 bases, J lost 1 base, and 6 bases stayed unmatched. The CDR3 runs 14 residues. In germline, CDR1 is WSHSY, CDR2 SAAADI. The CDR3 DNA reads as TGCGCCAGCAATAGGGACAGCCTTAACTATGGCTACACCTTC. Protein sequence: CASNRDSLNYGYTF.

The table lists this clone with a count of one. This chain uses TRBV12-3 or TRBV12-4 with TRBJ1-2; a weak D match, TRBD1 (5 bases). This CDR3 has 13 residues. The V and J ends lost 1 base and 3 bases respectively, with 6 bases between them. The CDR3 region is CASSLGQYYGYTF. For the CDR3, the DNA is TGTGCCAGCAGTTTAGGACAGTACTATGGCTACACCTTC.

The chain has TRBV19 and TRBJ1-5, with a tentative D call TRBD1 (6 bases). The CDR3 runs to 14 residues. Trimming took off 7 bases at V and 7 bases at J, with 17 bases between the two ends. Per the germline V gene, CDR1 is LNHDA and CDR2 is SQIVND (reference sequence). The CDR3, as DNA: TGTGCCAGTACCCTAAGGGGGGCGGAGCAGCCCCAGCATTTT. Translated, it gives CASTLRGAEQPQHF. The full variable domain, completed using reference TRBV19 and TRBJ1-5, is DGGITQSPKYLFRKEGQNVTLSCEQNLNHDAMYWYRQDPGQGLRLIYYSQIVNDFQKGDIAEGYSVSREKKESFPLTVTSAQKNPTAFYLCASTLRGAEQPQHFGDGTRLSIL.

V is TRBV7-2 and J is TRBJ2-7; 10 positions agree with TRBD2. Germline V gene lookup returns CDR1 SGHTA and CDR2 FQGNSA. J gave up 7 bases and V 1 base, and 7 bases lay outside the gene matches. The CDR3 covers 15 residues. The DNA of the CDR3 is TGTGCCAGCAGCTTAGGGGCTAGCGGGAGTGGAGAGCAGTACGTC. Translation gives CASSLGASGSGEQYV.

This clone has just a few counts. CDR3 nucleotides: TGTGCCAGCAGCCCTTACGACGGCGATGACTATGGCTACACCTTC. This sequence encodes CASSPYDGDDYGYTF. The V call is TRBV7-9, the J call TRBJ1-2; D uncertain. V lost 5 bases to trimming and J lost 3 bases, with 16 bases between them. Germline values: CDR1 SEHNR, CDR2 FQNEAQ (reference sequence). The CDR3 loop spans 15 amino acids.

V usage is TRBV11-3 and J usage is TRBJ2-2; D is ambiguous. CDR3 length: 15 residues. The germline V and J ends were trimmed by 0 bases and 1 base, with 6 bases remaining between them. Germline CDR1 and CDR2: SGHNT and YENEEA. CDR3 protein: CASSLEAQNTGELFF. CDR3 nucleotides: TGTGCCAGCAGCTTAGAGGCACAGAACACCGGGGAGCTGTTTTTT.

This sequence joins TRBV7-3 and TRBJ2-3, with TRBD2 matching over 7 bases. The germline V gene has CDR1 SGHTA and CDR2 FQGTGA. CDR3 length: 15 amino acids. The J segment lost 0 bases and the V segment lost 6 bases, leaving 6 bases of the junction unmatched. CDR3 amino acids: CASSTRSGSTDTQYF. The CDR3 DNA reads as TGTGCCAGCAGTACTCGTAGCGGGAGCACAGATACGCAGTATTTT.

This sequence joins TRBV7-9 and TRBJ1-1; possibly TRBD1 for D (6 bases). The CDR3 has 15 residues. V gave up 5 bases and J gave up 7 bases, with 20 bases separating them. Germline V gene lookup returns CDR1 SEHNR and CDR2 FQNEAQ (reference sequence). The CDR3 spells CASSPIGGAPNEAFF. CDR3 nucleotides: TGTGCCAGCAGCCCAATAGGGGGGGCCCCTAATGAAGCTTTCTTT. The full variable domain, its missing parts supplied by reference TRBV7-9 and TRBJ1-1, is DTGVSQNPRHKITKRGQNVTFRCDPISEHNRLYWYRQTLGQGPEFLTYFQNEAQLEKSRLLSDRFSAERPKGSFSTLEIQRTEQGDSAMYLCASSPIGGAPNEAFFGQGTRLTVV.

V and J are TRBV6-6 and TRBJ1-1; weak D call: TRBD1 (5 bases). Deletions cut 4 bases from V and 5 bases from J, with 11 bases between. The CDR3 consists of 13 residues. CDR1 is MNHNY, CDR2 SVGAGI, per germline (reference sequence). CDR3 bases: TGTGCCAGCAGTTCAGGGCGGTGGACTGAAGCTTTCTTT. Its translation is CASSSGRWTEAFF.

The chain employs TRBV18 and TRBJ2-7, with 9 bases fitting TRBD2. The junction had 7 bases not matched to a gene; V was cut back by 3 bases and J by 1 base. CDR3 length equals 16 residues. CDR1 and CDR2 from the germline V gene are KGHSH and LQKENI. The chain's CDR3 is CASSPGAGGPSYEQYV. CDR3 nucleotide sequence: TGTGCCAGCTCACCGGGTGCGGGAGGGCCGTCCTACGAGCAGTACGTC.

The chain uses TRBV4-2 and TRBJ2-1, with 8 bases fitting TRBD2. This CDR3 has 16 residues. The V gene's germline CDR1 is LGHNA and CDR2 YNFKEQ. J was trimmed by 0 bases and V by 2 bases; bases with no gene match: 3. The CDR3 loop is CASSQTSGSSYNEQFF. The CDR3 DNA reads TGTGCCAGCAGCCAAACTAGCGGTAGCTCCTACAATGAGCAGTTCTTC.

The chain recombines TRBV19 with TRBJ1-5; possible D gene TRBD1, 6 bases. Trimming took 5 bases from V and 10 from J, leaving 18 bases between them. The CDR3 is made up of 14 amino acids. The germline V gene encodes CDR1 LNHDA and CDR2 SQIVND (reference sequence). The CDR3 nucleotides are TGTGCCAGTAGTTACCCGTGGGGGGCTAACCCCCAGCATTTT. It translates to CASSYPWGANPQHF. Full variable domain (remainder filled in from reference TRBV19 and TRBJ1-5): DGGITQSPKYLFRKEGQNVTLSCEQNLNHDAMYWYRQDPGQGLRLIYYSQIVNDFQKGDIAEGYSVSREKKESFPLTVTSAQKNPTAFYLCASSYPWGANPQHFGDGTRLSIL.

CDR3 sequence reads: CASSLPQTDTQYF. The DNA for the CDR3 is TGTGCCAGCAGTTTACCCCAAACAGATACGCAGTATTTT. This sequence joins TRBV6-5 and TRBJ2-3, with D hard to call. The CDR3 contains 13 residues. Between the trimmed V and J ends, which lost 4 bases and 3 bases, there was a span of 8 bases. The V gene's germline CDR1 is MNHEY and CDR2 SVGAGI.

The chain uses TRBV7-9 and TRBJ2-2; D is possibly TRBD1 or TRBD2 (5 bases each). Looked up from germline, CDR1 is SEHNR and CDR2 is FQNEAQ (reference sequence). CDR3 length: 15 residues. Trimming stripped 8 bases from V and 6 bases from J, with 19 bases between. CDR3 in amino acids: CASSPGPRPPGELFF. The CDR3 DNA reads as TGTGCCAGCTCCCCGGGGCCCCGCCCCCCCGGGGAGCTGTTTTTT.

CDR3 region: CASSLRPSGNSYNEQFF. CDR3 DNA sequence: TGTGCCAGCAGCTTGAGGCCTAGCGGGAATTCCTACAATGAGCAGTTCTTC. The chain carries TRBV5-4 and TRBJ2-1, with 9 nucleotides matching TRBD2. Germline lookup yields CDR1 SGHNT and CDR2 YYREEE (reference sequence). There are 17 residues in the CDR3. V lost 1 base and J lost 1; bases outside the gene matches: 6.

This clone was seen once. CDR3 sequence (DNA): TGTGCCAGCTCACAAGGGTTGACCGGGGAGCTGTTTTTT. Translating it yields CASSQGLTGELFF. This chain connects TRBV18 to TRBJ2-2; D uncertain. Per the germline V gene, CDR1 is KGHSH and CDR2 is LQKENI. V dropped 4 bases and J dropped 5 bases, with 8 bases sitting between them. The CDR3 consists of 13 residues. The whole variable domain, filled in from reference TRBV18 and TRBJ2-2, reads NAGVMQNPRHLVRRRGQEARLRCSPMKGHSHVYWYRQLPEEGLKFMVYLQKENIIDESGMPKERFSAEFPKEGPSILRIQQVVRGDSAAYFCASSQGLTGELFFGEGSRLTVL.

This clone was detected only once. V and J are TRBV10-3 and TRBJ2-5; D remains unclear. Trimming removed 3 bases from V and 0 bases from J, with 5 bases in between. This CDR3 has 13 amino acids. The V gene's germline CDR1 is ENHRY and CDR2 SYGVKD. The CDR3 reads CAISDGYQETQYF. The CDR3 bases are TGTGCCATCAGTGATGGGTACCAAGAGACCCAGTACTTC.